This is a list of T cell receptor beta chains from one sample in a study of shared clonotypes between healthy human individuals. Data came from immunoSEQ multiplex PCR; TCRdb stores just in-frame clones and leaves some out. The sample has hundreds of thousands of clones, nearly 97% seen once. Specimen: naive CD8+ T cells sorted from blood. These receptors all come from a woman under 40 in good health. Each CDR3 is given with its conserved first and last residue. The D gene is left open where the match is weak. For some rows the clone size is stated as once, few or many, or as a class when expanded; others skip it.

j_call: TRBJ2-7
v_call: TRBV6-4
d_call: .
clone_size: .
cdr3_nt: TGTGCCAGCAGTGACTCGAATTTCTCGGGGTACGAGCAGTACTTC
cdr3_aa: CASSDSNFSGYEQYF

j_call: TRBJ1-2
v_call: TRBV7-8
d_call: .
clone_size: .
cdr3_nt: TGTGCCAGCAGCTGGTACCGGGACGGGCCCTATCGCTACACCTTC
cdr3_aa: CASSWYRDGPYRYTF

j_call: TRBJ2-5
v_call: TRBV25-1
d_call: .
clone_size: .
cdr3_nt: TGTGCCAGCAGTGAATACCCCGCAGAGGGCCAGTACTTC
cdr3_aa: CASSEYPAEGQYF

j_call: TRBJ1-3
v_call: TRBV7-9
d_call: .
clone_size: .
cdr3_nt: TGTGCCAGCAGCTTACCCTTCGGCAGGGGAAGTTGGAACACCATATATTTT
cdr3_aa: CASSLPFGRGSWNTIYF

j_call: TRBJ1-2
v_call: TRBV28
d_call: .
clone_size: .
cdr3_nt: TGTGCCAGCAGGCGGACAAGAGACTATGGCTACACCTTC
cdr3_aa: CASRRTRDYGYTF

j_call: TRBJ2-2
v_call: TRBV29-1
d_call: TRBD1
clone_size: .
cdr3_nt: TGCAGCGTTGTCTGGACAGGGGTTGGTACCGGGGAGCTGTTTTTT
cdr3_aa: CSVVWTGVGTGELFF

j_call: TRBJ2-1
v_call: TRBV7-6
d_call: TRBD1
clone_size: once
cdr3_nt: TGTGCCAGCAGCTTAGGGGACAGGGGAAGCAATGAGCAGTTCTTC
cdr3_aa: CASSLGDRGSNEQFF

j_call: TRBJ2-7
v_call: TRBV27
d_call: TRBD1
clone_size: .
cdr3_nt: TGTGCCAGCAGTTCGGGACAGGGGTTTCAAGAGCAGTACTTC
cdr3_aa: CASSSGQGFQEQYF

j_call: TRBJ2-3
v_call: TRBV27
d_call: .
clone_size: .
cdr3_nt: TGTGCCAGCAGTTTGGGGCGCACAGATACGCAGTATTTT
cdr3_aa: CASSLGRTDTQYF

j_call: TRBJ2-7
v_call: TRBV5-6
d_call: .
clone_size: once
cdr3_nt: TGTGCCAGCAGCTTCCAGGAGAGGGAGCAGTACTTC
cdr3_aa: CASSFQEREQYF

j_call: TRBJ2-1
v_call: TRBV19
d_call: TRBD2
clone_size: .
cdr3_nt: TGTGCCAGTAGTATAGACTTCATTAGGGAGGGCTACAATGAGCAGTTCTTC
cdr3_aa: CASSIDFIREGYNEQFF

j_call: TRBJ2-1
v_call: TRBV11-3
d_call: .
clone_size: .
cdr3_nt: TGTGCCAGCAGCAGCCGGGACTCCCTCAATGAGCAGTTCTTC
cdr3_aa: CASSSRDSLNEQFF

j_call: TRBJ1-5
v_call: TRBV27
d_call: .
clone_size: .
cdr3_nt: TGTGCCAGCAGTAAAAGGGGGACCACGAACAATCAGCCCCAGCATTTT
cdr3_aa: CASSKRGTTNNQPQHF

j_call: TRBJ1-5
v_call: TRBV28
d_call: .
clone_size: .
cdr3_nt: TGTGCCAGCAGTGGGGGGGCGCAGCATTTT
cdr3_aa: CASSGGAQHF

j_call: TRBJ2-7
v_call: TRBV19
d_call: .
clone_size: .
cdr3_nt: TGTGCCAGTAGTGCATGGATAGCCTCCTACGAGCAGTACTTC
cdr3_aa: CASSAWIASYEQYF

j_call: TRBJ2-7
v_call: TRBV7-7
d_call: .
clone_size: .
cdr3_nt: TGTGCCAGCAGCTTACGACATGGCGAGCAGTACTTC
cdr3_aa: CASSLRHGEQYF

j_call: TRBJ2-3
v_call: TRBV10-2
d_call: .
clone_size: .
cdr3_nt: TGCGCCAGCAGTGAGAGGTACGAAGGGACCAGAGATACGCAGTATTTT
cdr3_aa: CASSERYEGTRDTQYF

j_call: TRBJ2-3
v_call: TRBV5-1
d_call: .
clone_size: .
cdr3_nt: TGCGCCAGCAGCCCTGGGATGGGGTACAGCACAGATACGCAGTATTTT
cdr3_aa: CASSPGMGYSTDTQYF

j_call: TRBJ1-2
v_call: TRBV28
d_call: .
clone_size: once
cdr3_nt: TGTGCCAGCAGTTTCCAGCAGGCCTATGGCTACACCTTC
cdr3_aa: CASSFQQAYGYTF

j_call: TRBJ2-7
v_call: TRBV5-6
d_call: .
clone_size: once
cdr3_nt: TGTGCCAGCAGCCCCCGGGGCGGTTTCTTCTACGAGCAGTACTTC
cdr3_aa: CASSPRGGFFYEQYF

j_call: TRBJ2-7
v_call: TRBV14
d_call: .
clone_size: .
cdr3_nt: TGTGCCAGCAGCCACAAACGGACTACACCAATCTACGAGCAGTACTTC
cdr3_aa: CASSHKRTTPIYEQYF

j_call: TRBJ2-5
v_call: TRBV28
d_call: .
clone_size: .
cdr3_nt: TGTGCCAGCAGTTGGGTTAGCCCAGCCCAAGAGACCCAGTACTTC
cdr3_aa: CASSWVSPAQETQYF

j_call: TRBJ1-1
v_call: TRBV28
d_call: .
clone_size: .
cdr3_nt: TGTGCCAGCAGTTTTGAGGGGTCCACTGAAGCTTTCTTT
cdr3_aa: CASSFEGSTEAFF

j_call: TRBJ2-7
v_call: TRBV19
d_call: .
clone_size: .
cdr3_nt: TGTGCCACCCTTGACAGGAGTTCCTACGAGCAGTACTTC
cdr3_aa: CATLDRSSYEQYF

j_call: TRBJ2-7
v_call: TRBV4-1
d_call: .
clone_size: .
cdr3_nt: TGCGCCAGCAGCCCCTCCCAGGGGCCGCCGTTATACGAGCAGTACTTC
cdr3_aa: CASSPSQGPPLYEQYF

j_call: TRBJ2-3
v_call: TRBV5-6
d_call: .
clone_size: .
cdr3_nt: TGTGCCAGCAGTCAGGGGTCCACAGATACGCAGTATTTT
cdr3_aa: CASSQGSTDTQYF

j_call: TRBJ2-5
v_call: TRBV5-6
d_call: .
clone_size: .
cdr3_nt: TGTGCCAGCAGCTTAAACGTCTGGGATAAGGAGACCCAGTACTTC
cdr3_aa: CASSLNVWDKETQYF

j_call: TRBJ2-7
v_call: TRBV28
d_call: .
clone_size: .
cdr3_nt: TGTGCCAGCAGGGAGGAGGGGGGTTCCTACGAGCAGTACTTC
cdr3_aa: CASREEGGSYEQYF

j_call: TRBJ2-1
v_call: TRBV5-4
d_call: TRBD2
clone_size: .
cdr3_nt: TGTGCCAGCAGCCAGCGGGAGGACGACTCCTACAATGAGCAGTTCTTC
cdr3_aa: CASSQREDDSYNEQFF

j_call: TRBJ2-6
v_call: TRBV27
d_call: .
clone_size: once
cdr3_nt: TGTGCCAGCAGCCCGGGGGCGGGGTCTGGGGCCAACGTCCTGACTTTC
cdr3_aa: CASSPGAGSGANVLTF

j_call: TRBJ2-7
v_call: TRBV25-1
d_call: .
clone_size: .
cdr3_nt: TGTGCCAGCAGTGCCACCGGGGTCCACGAGCAGTACTTC
cdr3_aa: CASSATGVHEQYF

j_call: TRBJ2-7
v_call: TRBV4-1
d_call: .
clone_size: .
cdr3_nt: TGCGCCAGCAGCCAAGTATACAGGACCTACGAGCAGTACTTC
cdr3_aa: CASSQVYRTYEQYF

j_call: TRBJ1-1
v_call: TRBV7-2
d_call: .
clone_size: .
cdr3_nt: TGTGCCAGCAGCTTAGATCTCCAGGGAACTCACAGGGACACTGAAGCTTTCTTT
cdr3_aa: CASSLDLQGTHRDTEAFF

j_call: TRBJ2-7
v_call: TRBV10-3
d_call: TRBD1
clone_size: .
cdr3_nt: TGTGCCATCAGTGCTGGGACAGGGGGGTACGAGCAGTACTTC
cdr3_aa: CAISAGTGGYEQYF

j_call: TRBJ2-7
v_call: TRBV5-1
d_call: .
clone_size: .
cdr3_nt: TGCGCCAGCAGAGGGGGTAGGTACGAGCAGTACTTC
cdr3_aa: CASRGGRYEQYF

j_call: TRBJ2-2
v_call: TRBV10-3
d_call: .
clone_size: .
cdr3_nt: TGTGCCATCCCGTTCGGGCAGAGCGGAGGAAACACCGGGGAGCTGTTTTTT
cdr3_aa: CAIPFGQSGGNTGELFF

j_call: TRBJ2-1
v_call: TRBV29-1
d_call: TRBD2
clone_size: .
cdr3_nt: TGCAGCGTGTGGACTAGCCTGAAGGGTGAGCAGTTCTTC
cdr3_aa: CSVWTSLKGEQFF

j_call: TRBJ1-1
v_call: TRBV19
d_call: .
clone_size: .
cdr3_nt: TGTGCCAGTAGCGCACAGGGGAACACTGAAGCTTTCTTT
cdr3_aa: CASSAQGNTEAFF

j_call: TRBJ2-1
v_call: TRBV19
d_call: .
clone_size: .
cdr3_nt: TGTGCCAGTAGTATCACAGCGGATCCCCTTAACAATGAGCAGTTCTTC
cdr3_aa: CASSITADPLNNEQFF

j_call: TRBJ2-4
v_call: TRBV19
d_call: TRBD2
clone_size: .
cdr3_nt: TGTGCCAGTAGTAAGGGGCCCCTCGGGGAGGGAAACATTCAGTACTTC
cdr3_aa: CASSKGPLGEGNIQYF

j_call: TRBJ1-1
v_call: TRBV5-4
d_call: .
clone_size: .
cdr3_nt: TGTGCCAGCAGCTTTATGGGCAGCGACACTGAAGCTTTCTTT
cdr3_aa: CASSFMGSDTEAFF

j_call: TRBJ1-1
v_call: TRBV19
d_call: .
clone_size: .
cdr3_nt: TGTGCCAGTAGTATAGCGGGGGCAGACACTGAAGCTTTCTTT
cdr3_aa: CASSIAGADTEAFF

j_call: TRBJ2-1
v_call: TRBV27
d_call: .
clone_size: once
cdr3_nt: TGTGCCAGCAGTTCCTCGTATGAGCAGTTCTTC
cdr3_aa: CASSSSYEQFF

j_call: TRBJ2-7
v_call: TRBV11-2
d_call: .
clone_size: .
cdr3_nt: TGTGCCAGCAGCTTAAACGGGGCTGAGCAGTACTTC
cdr3_aa: CASSLNGAEQYF

j_call: TRBJ2-2
v_call: TRBV7-6
d_call: .
clone_size: once
cdr3_nt: TGTGCCAGCAGCCCGACCCGGGGTCTCTCCGGGGAGCTGTTTTTT
cdr3_aa: CASSPTRGLSGELFF

j_call: TRBJ1-5
v_call: TRBV11-2
d_call: .
clone_size: .
cdr3_nt: TGTGCCAGCAGCTTAGGTGTTAGGGGGGAAAATCAGCCCCAGCATTTT
cdr3_aa: CASSLGVRGENQPQHF

j_call: TRBJ1-3
v_call: TRBV2
d_call: .
clone_size: .
cdr3_nt: TGTGCCAGCAGTGAATTGGGCTCTGGAAACACCATATATTTT
cdr3_aa: CASSELGSGNTIYF

j_call: TRBJ2-1
v_call: TRBV27
d_call: .
clone_size: .
cdr3_nt: TGTGCCAGCAGCCTAGACAGGAGCTCCTACAATGAGCAGTTCTTC
cdr3_aa: CASSLDRSSYNEQFF

j_call: TRBJ1-5
v_call: TRBV4-1
d_call: .
clone_size: .
cdr3_nt: TGCGCCAGCAGCCAAGATGGCGGGGGCAGTCAGCCCCAGCATTTT
cdr3_aa: CASSQDGGGSQPQHF

j_call: TRBJ2-2
v_call: TRBV7-8
d_call: .
clone_size: .
cdr3_nt: TGTGCCAGCAGCTTAGACCGGGACGGTCGGGGCGGGGAGCTGTTTTTT
cdr3_aa: CASSLDRDGRGGELFF

j_call: TRBJ2-1
v_call: TRBV7-2
d_call: TRBD2
clone_size: .
cdr3_nt: TGTGCCAGCAGCTTATTGGCGGGAGAGAAGGGTGAGCAGTTCTTC
cdr3_aa: CASSLLAGEKGEQFF